Listed below are T cell receptor beta chains from one sample, sequenced in a study of blood T cell repertoires in COVID-19. The protocol was immunoSEQ multiplex PCR, while the TCRdb copy is restricted to in-frame clones and leaves out a portion. The sample includes around 160,000 clones, 88% seen only once; the top ten take approximately 1.3%. Source material: PBMCs or T cells enriched from blood (not recorded which). All receptors come from a woman aged 25 to 45 with acute COVID-19. The CDR3 runs from the conserved cysteine through the conserved F or W. Fields, in order: clone size, D gene, J gene, V gene, CDR3 protein, CDR3 DNA. The D gene is left open where the match is weak. Only part of the rows carry a size: once, few, many, or a class if the clone is expanded.

. | . | TRBJ1-1 | TRBV6-5 | CASSYSQGANTEAFF | TGTGCCAGCAGTTACTCGCAAGGGGCGAACACTGAAGCTTTCTTT
. | . | TRBJ2-7 | TRBV4-3 | CASSQVAGWAYEQYF | TGCGCCAGCAGCCAAGTGGCAGGGTGGGCCTACGAGCAGTACTTC
. | TRBD2 | TRBJ2-7 | TRBV27 | CASSFSSGLALYEQYF | TGTGCCAGCAGCTTCTCTTCTGGACTAGCGCTTTATGAGCAGTACTTC
once | . | TRBJ1-6 | TRBV7-2 | CASSSLEVPYNSPLHF | TGTGCCAGCAGCTCCTTGGAGGTCCCCTATAATTCACCCCTCCACTTT
few | . | TRBJ2-1 | TRBV6-2/TRBV6-3 | CASSPPFVETGEQFF | TGTGCCAGCAGCCCTCCCTTTGTGGAGACTGGTGAGCAGTTCTTC
. | . | TRBJ2-1 | TRBV27 | CASSSNGFLYNEQFF | TGTGCCAGCAGTTCGAACGGGTTCCTCTACAATGAGCAGTTCTTC
. | TRBD2 | TRBJ2-1 | TRBV7-9 | CASNTGLADYNEQFF | TGTGCCAGCAATACTGGACTAGCGGATTACAATGAGCAGTTCTTC
. | . | TRBJ2-1 | TRBV28 | CASNPTGRGDNEQFF | TGTGCCAGCAACCCAACAGGGAGGGGGGACAATGAGCAGTTCTTC
. | . | TRBJ1-2 | TRBV27 | CASRRETGPPVGYTF | TGTGCCAGCAGAAGGGAAACAGGGCCCCCAGTTGGCTACACCTTC
. | TRBD2 | TRBJ2-3 | TRBV11-2 | CASSFTSGSPVDTQYF | TGTGCCAGCAGCTTCACTAGCGGGAGCCCCGTGGATACGCAGTATTTT
. | . | TRBJ1-3 | TRBV19 | CASSIASAPNTIYF | TGTGCCAGTAGTATTGCCAGCGCGCCAAACACCATATATTTT
. | . | TRBJ1-2 | TRBV27 | CASSLGGAGGYTF | TGTGCCAGCAGTTTGGGGGGGGCGGGTGGCTACACCTTC
. | . | TRBJ2-1 | TRBV14 | CASSQGDGPTYNEQFF | TGTGCCAGCAGCCAAGGAGATGGGCCGACCTACAATGAGCAGTTCTTC
. | TRBD1 | TRBJ2-3 | TRBV18 | CASSPPSGGYRADTQYF | TGTGCCAGCTCACCACCCTCAGGGGGCTATAGGGCAGATACGCAGTATTTT
. | TRBD1 | TRBJ2-7 | TRBV5-1 | CASSLMDRDRDEQYF | TGCGCCAGCAGCTTGATGGACCGGGACAGGGACGAGCAGTACTTC
. | . | TRBJ2-1 | TRBV10-3 | CAISELAVEYNEQFF | TGTGCCATCAGTGAGTTAGCGGTGGAATACAATGAGCAGTTCTTC
once | . | TRBJ1-2 | TRBV19 | CVSTVDNYYGYTF | TGTGTCAGTACCGTGGACAACTACTATGGCTACACCTTC
. | TRBD1 | TRBJ1-5 | TRBV28 | CASSLRKTWDRDSNQPQHF | TGTGCCAGCAGTTTAAGGAAAACCTGGGACAGGGATAGCAATCAGCCCCAGCATTTT
. | TRBD1 | TRBJ1-2 | TRBV4-1 | CASSQGGQNFYGYTF | TGCGCCAGCAGCCAAGGGGGACAGAATTTTTATGGCTACACCTTC
. | TRBD2 | TRBJ2-1 | TRBV11-3 | CASSPGTSGYNEQFF | TGTGCCAGCAGCCCCGGGACTAGCGGTTACAATGAGCAGTTCTTC
. | . | TRBJ1-5 | TRBV28 | CASRFQGLSNQPQHF | TGTGCCAGCAGATTCCAGGGTCTGAGCAATCAGCCCCAGCATTTT
. | TRBD1 | TRBJ2-7 | TRBV7-3 | CASSPDRDSYEQYF | TGTGCCAGCAGCCCGGACAGGGACTCCTACGAGCAGTACTTC
. | . | TRBJ1-6 | TRBV3-1/TRBV3-2 | CASSPPGGPLHF | TGTGCCAGCAGCCCCCCGGGAGGGCCCCTCCACTTT
once | TRBD1 | TRBJ1-1 | TRBV29-1 | CSVDAGRWTGQKLDTEAFF | TGCAGCGTTGATGCTGGGAGGTGGACAGGGCAAAAACTGGACACTGAAGCTTTCTTT
once | . | TRBJ1-5 | TRBV6-6 | CASSYIAGPNQPQHF | TGTGCCAGCAGTTACATTGCGGGACCTAATCAGCCCCAGCATTTT
. | . | TRBJ1-5 | TRBV30 | CAWSPQGNQPQHF | TGTGCCTGGAGTCCCCAGGGCAATCAGCCCCAGCATTTT
once | . | TRBJ1-5 | TRBV18 | CASSSSGDSNQPQHF | TGTGCCAGCTCTAGTTCAGGTGATAGCAATCAGCCCCAGCATTTT
. | . | TRBJ2-2 | TRBV19 | CASSISGGTGELFF | TGTGCCAGTAGTATAAGCGGTGGCACCGGGGAGCTGTTTTTT
. | . | TRBJ1-1 | TRBV5-1 | CASSPRGLHTEAFF | TGCGCCAGCAGCCCTCGAGGGCTTCACACTGAAGCTTTCTTT
. | TRBD1 | TRBJ2-7 | TRBV10-3 | CAISDTGGLDEQYF | TGTGCCATCAGTGATACAGGGGGACTTGACGAGCAGTACTTC
. | TRBD2 | TRBJ2-7 | TRBV7-2 | CASSFSSGSWDEQYF | TGTGCCAGCAGCTTTTCTAGCGGGAGTTGGGACGAGCAGTACTTC
. | . | TRBJ1-2 | TRBV2 | CASSSGTPYGYTF | TGTGCCAGCAGTTCGGGGACACCCTATGGCTACACCTTC
. | . | TRBJ1-4 | TRBV29-1 | CSVIGGNEKLFF | TGCAGCGTAATAGGCGGAAATGAAAAACTGTTTTTT
. | . | TRBJ2-7 | TRBV9 | CASSVGRDLTEQYF | TGTGCCAGCAGCGTAGGGCGGGATCTTACCGAGCAGTACTTC
. | TRBD1 | TRBJ1-5 | TRBV28 | CAHDRAYSNQPQHF | TGTGCCCATGACAGGGCGTATAGCAATCAGCCCCAGCATTTT
. | . | TRBJ1-4 | TRBV7-8 | CASSLGPLRATNEKLFF | TGTGCCAGCAGCTTAGGGCCCCTGAGGGCAACTAATGAAAAACTGTTTTTT
. | TRBD2 | TRBJ2-1 | TRBV18 | CASSPPSGRTYNEQFF | TGTGCCAGCTCACCACCGAGCGGGAGAACCTACAATGAGCAGTTCTTC
. | TRBD1 | TRBJ1-5 | TRBV19 | CASSQSTGGPNQPQHF | TGTGCCAGTAGTCAATCAACAGGGGGCCCGAATCAGCCCCAGCATTTT
. | . | TRBJ2-1 | TRBV5-8 | CASSSEGGSYNEQFF | TGTGCCAGCAGCTCGGAGGGTGGCTCCTACAATGAGCAGTTCTTC
. | . | TRBJ2-1 | TRBV10-3 | CAITESPGNEQFF | TGTGCCATCACCGAATCGCCGGGGAATGAGCAGTTCTTC
. | TRBD2 | TRBJ2-7 | TRBV3-1/TRBV3-2 | CASSQDASGSSYEQYF | TGTGCCAGCAGCCAAGATGCTAGCGGGAGCTCCTACGAGCAGTACTTC
. | TRBD1 | TRBJ2-7 | TRBV28 | CASSTQGTEDYEQYF | TGTGCCAGCAGCACCCAGGGGACAGAGGACTACGAGCAGTACTTC
few | TRBD1 | TRBJ2-7 | TRBV28 | CASNTGAYEQYF | TGTGCCAGCAATACAGGGGCGTACGAGCAGTACTTC
. | TRBD2 | TRBJ2-7 | TRBV7-2 | CASSGSGVAYEQYF | TGTGCCAGCAGCGGAAGCGGGGTAGCCTACGAGCAGTACTTC
. | . | TRBJ2-3 | TRBV7-2 | CAKAEGSTDTQYF | TGTGCCAAGGCAGAGGGTAGCACAGATACGCAGTATTTT
. | . | TRBJ1-1 | TRBV24-1 | CATSDGLPGTEAFF | TGTGCCACCAGTGATGGACTCCCGGGGACTGAAGCTTTCTTT
. | TRBD1 | TRBJ1-4 | TRBV4-3 | CASSQRSGTDLEKLFF | TGCGCCAGCAGCCAAAGGTCCGGGACAGACCTGGAAAAACTGTTTTTT
. | TRBD1 | TRBJ1-2 | TRBV14 | CASSLDRTHGYTF | TGTGCCAGCAGTCTGGACAGGACCCATGGCTACACCTTC
. | . | TRBJ2-1 | TRBV4-1 | CASSQYGPPLVNHNEQFF | TGCGCCAGCAGCCAATACGGTCCTCCCCTAGTGAACCACAATGAGCAGTTCTTC
. | TRBD1 | TRBJ1-1 | TRBV5-4 | CASSFRDSNTEAFF | TGTGCCAGCAGCTTCCGGGACAGTAACACTGAAGCTTTCTTT
. | TRBD1 | TRBJ1-5 | TRBV28 | CASSRTGPNQPQHF | TGTGCCAGCAGTAGGACAGGGCCTAATCAGCCCCAGCATTTT